This entry lists 9 T cell receptor beta chains sequenced from one sample in a study of neurological immune-mediated disorders. MiXCR, run by TCRdb on the 5' RACE reads, gives a single entry per CDR3 protein. This repertoire shows roughly 14,000 distinct CDR3 sequences, 6% to 8% found once; its top ten account for approximately 25%. Source material: CD8+ T cells from blood. The receptors originated from a middle-aged woman in good health.

This clonotype was detected ten times or more. The chain employs TRBV7-8 and TRBJ1-1; D uncertain. Germline CDR1 SGHVS, CDR2 FQNEAQ. The CDR3 runs to 14 residues. V was shortened by 1 base and J by 0 bases, with 6 bases between the two germline ends. DNA of the CDR3: TGTGCCAGCAGCTTAGGTCGGTTGAACACTGAAGCTTTCTTT. Protein: CASSLGRLNTEAFF.

This clonotype was seen many times. The rearrangement links TRBV7-8 to TRBJ2-7, with D perhaps given as TRBD1 or TRBD2 (6 bases each). Between the trimmed V and J ends, which lost 5 bases and 3 bases, there was a span of 11 bases. Germline-derived CDR1 and CDR2 are SGHVS and FQNEAQ. CDR3 length equals 13 residues. Here the CDR3 reads CASSIGGIYEQYF. CDR3 bases: TGTGCCAGCAGCATAGGGGGGATCTACGAGCAGTACTTC. Full variable domain (rest looked up from reference TRBV7-8 and TRBJ2-7): GAGVSQSPRYKVAKRGQDVALRCDPISGHVSLFWYQQALGQGPEFLTYFQNEAQLDKSGLPSDRFFAERPEGSVSTLKIQRTQQEDSAVYLCASSIGGIYEQYFGPGTRLTVT.

This clonotype was counted ten times or more. The CDR3 loop is CSARFLAGALAGELFF. CDR3 in DNA: TGCAGTGCTAGGTTCCTAGCGGGAGCCTTGGCCGGGGAGCTGTTTTTT. V gene TRBV20-1 combines with J gene TRBJ2-2; 10 nucleotides line up with TRBD2. The junction had 10 bases not matched to a gene; V was cut back by 3 bases and J by 6 bases. Germline CDR1 is DFQATT and CDR2 is SNEGSKA (reference sequence). This CDR3 spans 16 amino acids.

There are many counts of this clonotype. The chain uses TRBV4-1 and TRBJ1-1; D unresolved. The CDR3 runs 14 residues. Germline V lookup: CDR1 MGHRA, CDR2 YSYEKL. V was trimmed by 2 bases and J by 2 bases, leaving 9 bases between them. CDR3 residues: CASSQTAVNTEAFF. CDR3 bases: TGCGCCAGCAGCCAAACAGCCGTCAACACTGAAGCTTTCTTT.

This clonotype has a count of ten or more. J is TRBJ2-6 and V is TRBV12-3 or TRBV12-4; no reliable D call. The ends were cut back, 8 bases at V and 6 bases at J, with 11 bases in the middle. The CDR3 has 13 amino acids. The CDR3 DNA follows: TGTGCCAGCGCGGCGGTGATGGCCAACGTCCTGACTTTC. This codes for CASAAVMANVLTF.

The sample holds many counts of this clonotype. This chain joins TRBV6-1 and TRBJ1-2; D gene uncertain. V dropped 5 bases and J dropped 4 bases, with 23 bases sitting between them. The germline V gene encodes CDR1 MNHNS and CDR2 SASEGT. The CDR3 contains 17 residues. The CDR3 sequence: CASSTMRTVTMGYGYTF. The CDR3 DNA sequence: TGTGCCAGCAGTACTATGAGGACGGTAACAATGGGCTATGGCTACACCTTC.

At least ten counts were recorded for this clonotype. The rearrangement joins TRBV20-1 to TRBJ1-5; D is uncertain. Germline values: CDR1 DFQATT, CDR2 SNEGSKA (reference sequence). The CDR3 loop spans 16 amino acids. The V gene lost 0 bases and the J gene lost 0 bases, with 12 bases spanning the gap. The CDR3 sequence: CSARDFTGNSNQPQHF. For the CDR3, the DNA is TGCAGTGCTAGAGATTTCACGGGAAATAGCAATCAGCCCCAGCATTTT.

J is TRBJ2-1 and V is TRBV10-3; possibly TRBD1 for D (5 bases). Germline assignment: CDR1 ENHRY and CDR2 SYGVKD. The V and J ends lost 6 bases and 0 bases respectively, with 12 bases between them. The CDR3 covers 15 residues. CDR3 in amino acids: CAISLDTPSYNEQFF. Here the CDR3 DNA reads TGTGCCATCAGCCTGGACACTCCCTCCTACAATGAGCAGTTCTTC.

This clonotype was counted at least ten times. The V and J genes are TRBV18 and TRBJ1-1, with D maybe TRBD1 (5 bases). The germline V gene encodes CDR1 KGHSH and CDR2 LQKENI. This CDR3 region has 13 residues. Deletions cut 6 bases from V and 6 bases from J, with 14 bases between. The CDR3 spells CASSTGGNAEAFF. CDR3 sequence (DNA): TGTGCCAGCTCTACCGGGGGAAACGCTGAAGCTTTCTTT.